This T cell receptor (beta chain) was captured in a study of blood T cell repertoires in COVID-19 (dated by TCRdb to 2018 to 2020). Regarding the research as a whole: Samples from collaborators originated in the United States, Italy and Spain and spanned both the acute and convalescent phases of COVID-19. The repertoires were released in a freely available public database meant as a resource for research on the immune response to SARS-CoV-2. Where available, HLA class I and class II types were taken from metadata supplied by the sample provider and were not determined by assay-based typing. A de-identified subject ID, COVID-19 status, age in years and sex were almost always included in the sample metadata. The material from the prospective study consisted of cDNA or gDNA derived from T cells, B-cell-depleted T cells, or PBMCs. The dataset comprised deeply sampled blood TCRbeta repertoires from subjects exposed to, actively infected with, or recovered from COVID-19. Samples were obtained from the ongoing ImmuneRACE study (first 160 participants) and from some 1,300 subjects provided by 6 global collaborators.

TCRbeta CDR3 regions were amplified from genomic DNA using the immunoSEQ Assay, a bias-controlled multiplex PCR. The published analysis was carried out like this. Within the assay, amplification of reference gene primers was used to estimate how many nucleated cells each sample contained. Sequence reads were collapsed and filtered to measure the absolute abundance of every unique TCRbeta CDR3 rearrangement. For each sample, productive Simpson clonality was calculated by taking the square root of Simpson's diversity index across productive rearrangements. Sourced from immuneACCESS, this table was stored by TCRdb with only in-frame sequences that have V and J called. A share of the clones is absent; for the studies checked, an unresolved V gene accounts for under half, and the remainder has no known explanation. Clonal size and the V and J genes are those of that table, whereas D and trimming came from the DNA. Recorded for this sample are about 250,000 clones; around 87% of them occurred a single time. The ten largest clones capture approximately 1.6% of the sample.

Sequences DFQATT (CDR1) and SNEGSKA (CDR2) are obtained from the germline V gene (reference sequence). Inclusive of the bounding cysteine and phenylalanine, the CDR3 is 10 residues long. Just CDR3 DNA is preserved here, 30 bases in frame from base 1. V and J lose 8 bases and 0 bases, and a span of 5 bases separates them. Participants in the prospective study were enrolled through a virtual design, were aged roughly 18 to 90 years, and lived in roughly 25 United States geographic areas. To assign participants to cohorts, the prospective study relied on clinical history that participants themselves reported in a screening survey and a study questionnaire. For ImmuneRACE Cohort 3, a participant was defined as recovered based on two consecutive negative NP/OP PCR tests, clearance by a healthcare professional, or resolution of symptoms. Each participant in the prospective study had whole blood, serum and a nasopharyngeal or oropharyngeal swab collected by mobile phlebotomists. Over an approximately two-month period, participants in the prospective study had the option of providing additional blood draws and questionnaires. Before DNA extraction, blood samples from the prospective study were shipped at room temperature or frozen.

The paper as a whole reports these results and caveats: Clinical and demographic metadata were provided uncurated, with the amount varying by source and participant.

About this clone: No antigen is known for it. Qualities for individual bases were not recorded, and no much larger clone is one base off.

The sequence was obtained from a woman in her fifties or sixties who had recovered from COVID-19. The receptor chain draws on TRBV20-1 and TRBJ2-7; the D gene cannot be named for sure. The specimen was PBMCs or T cells enriched from blood (not recorded which). The sequenced DNA: TGCAGTCTTAGCTCCTACGAGCAGTACTTC. Translation gives CSLSSYEQYF.